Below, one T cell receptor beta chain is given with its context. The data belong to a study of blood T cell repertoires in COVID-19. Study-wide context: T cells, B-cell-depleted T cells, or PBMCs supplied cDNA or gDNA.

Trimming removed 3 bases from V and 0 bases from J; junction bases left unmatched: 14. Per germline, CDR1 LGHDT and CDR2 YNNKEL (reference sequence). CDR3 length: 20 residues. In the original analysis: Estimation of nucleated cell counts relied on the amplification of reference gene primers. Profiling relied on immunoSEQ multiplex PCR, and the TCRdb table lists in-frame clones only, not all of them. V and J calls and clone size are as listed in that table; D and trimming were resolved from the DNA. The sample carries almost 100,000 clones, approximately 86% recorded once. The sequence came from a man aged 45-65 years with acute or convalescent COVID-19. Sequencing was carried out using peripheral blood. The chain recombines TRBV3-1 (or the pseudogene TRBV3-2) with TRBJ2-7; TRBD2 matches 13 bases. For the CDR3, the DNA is TGTGCCAGCAGCCAGGGTGCGTGGAGGACTAGCGGGAGTCACTCCTACGAGCAGTACTTC. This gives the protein CASSQGAWRTSGSHSYEQYF.